A selection of T cell receptor beta chains follows, all from one sample in a study of blood T cells in healthy people across ages. TCRdb reprocessed the 5' RACE reads via MiXCR and lists one record per CDR3 protein. The data show about 320,000 distinct CDR3 sequences, roughly a quarter seen once. The sequenced sample was blood. These receptors were obtained from a woman in her sixties or seventies in good health. The CDR3 runs from the conserved cysteine through the conserved F or W. Each record gives: J gene, clone size, D gene, V gene, CDR3 protein, CDR3 DNA. A D gene is named only where the DNA matches it firmly. Rows may omit the clone size; those that give it use once, few, many or a size class.

>TRBJ2-1|many|.|TRBV5-4
CASSPSYNEQFF
TGTGCCAGCAGCCCTAGCTACAATGAGCAGTTCTTC
>TRBJ2-1|few|TRBD1|TRBV7-3
CASSHLRTGANNEQFF
TGTGCCAGCAGCCATCTGCGGACAGGGGCCAACAATGAGCAGTTCTTC
>TRBJ2-7|few|TRBD2|TRBV7-9
CASSPDTSVFSYEQYF
TGTGCCAGCAGCCCAGATACTAGCGTGTTCTCCTACGAGCAGTACTTC
>TRBJ2-5|few|.|TRBV20-1
CSASPLTRGETQYF
TGCAGTGCTAGCCCCCTGACGAGAGGGGAGACCCAGTACTTC
>TRBJ2-3|.|TRBD2|TRBV7-9
CASSFYSSGRTDTQYF
TGTGCCAGCAGCTTTTATAGTAGCGGGCGTACAGATACGCAGTATTTT
>TRBJ1-5|.|.|TRBV5-1
CASSFGPGGGQPQHF
TGCGCCAGCAGCTTCGGCCCAGGCGGTGGTCAGCCCCAGCATTTT
>TRBJ1-1|.|.|TRBV28
CASRGWNPEAFF
TGTGCCAGCAGGGGATGGAACCCTGAAGCTTTCTTT
>TRBJ2-7|.|.|TRBV6-1
CASSELGGFYEQYF
TGTGCCAGCAGTGAGCTGGGTGGATTTTACGAGCAGTACTTC
>TRBJ2-1|.|.|TRBV29-1
CSVRWGNEQFF
TGCAGCGTTCGATGGGGAAATGAGCAGTTCTTC
>TRBJ2-3|few|.|TRBV29-1
CSVEWGDTQYF
TGCAGCGTTGAATGGGGTGATACGCAGTATTTT
>TRBJ2-3|.|.|TRBV6-1
CASSQNQEDTQYF
TGTGCCAGCAGTCAAAACCAAGAAGATACGCAGTATTTT
>TRBJ1-5|few|TRBD1|TRBV4-1
CASSRNQDRRPQHF
TGCGCCAGCAGCCGCAACCAGGACAGGCGGCCCCAGCATTTT
>TRBJ2-3|.|.|TRBV6-4
CASSDSGGTQYF
TGTGCCAGCAGTGACTCAGGAGGGACGCAGTATTTT
>TRBJ1-2|.|TRBD1|TRBV20-1
CSATATRTGIDGYTF
TGCAGTGCTACCGCTACCCGGACAGGGATTGATGGCTACACCTTC
>TRBJ1-5|many|.|TRBV29-1
CSVQDQNGQPQHF
TGCAGCGTTCAGGACCAGAACGGGCAGCCCCAGCATTTT
>TRBJ2-5|many|.|TRBV20-1
CSAGSPETQYF
TGCAGTGCAGGCAGTCCTGAGACCCAGTACTTC
>TRBJ1-2|many|TRBD1|TRBV12-3/TRBV12-4
CASSLGQGARGYTF
TGTGCCAGCAGTTTAGGGCAGGGGGCGCGCGGCTACACCTTC
>TRBJ1-5|.|TRBD1|TRBV12-3/TRBV12-4
CASSLAAGGPSNQPQHF
TGTGCCAGCAGTTTAGCAGCAGGGGGCCCGAGCAATCAGCCCCAGCATTTT
>TRBJ1-5|.|TRBD1|TRBV2
CASSEEAKGAQPQHF
TGTGCCAGCAGTGAAGAGGCCAAGGGGGCTCAGCCCCAGCATTTT
>TRBJ2-7|.|.|TRBV7-2
CASSLAESGEQYF
TGTGCCAGCAGCTTAGCAGAATCAGGCGAGCAGTACTTC
>TRBJ2-7|.|.|TRBV5-6
CASSLGSGLSDEQYF
TGTGCCAGCAGCTTGGGGAGCGGGTTATCTGACGAGCAGTACTTC
>TRBJ1-2|few|.|TRBV6-6
CAGRDGGKANYGYTF
TGTGCCGGCAGGGACGGAGGAAAAGCTAACTATGGCTACACCTTC
>TRBJ2-1|few|.|TRBV29-1
CSVADGSSYNEQFF
TGCAGCGTTGCGGACGGGAGCTCCTACAATGAGCAGTTCTTC
>TRBJ1-1|.|.|TRBV5-8
CASPALRGIGTEAFF
TGTGCCAGCCCCGCCCTACGGGGGATTGGGACTGAAGCTTTCTTT
>TRBJ2-5|.|.|TRBV2
CASSYKIQTANQETQYF
TGTGCCAGCAGTTACAAGATCCAGACAGCCAACCAAGAGACCCAGTACTTC
>TRBJ2-3|few|.|TRBV20-1
CSARDLSLGDLTDTQYF
TGCAGTGCTAGAGATCTCAGCCTGGGGGATCTCACAGATACGCAGTATTTT
>TRBJ2-2|few|.|TRBV2
CASSEEGTGELFF
TGTGCCAGCAGTGAAGAAGGGACCGGGGAGCTGTTTTTT
>TRBJ1-6|.|.|TRBV28
CASSPAGVPSPLHF
TGTGCCAGCAGTCCCGCGGGGGTACCTTCACCCCTCCACTTT
>TRBJ2-1|.|.|TRBV3-1
CASSQAINEQFF
TGTGCCAGCAGCCAGGCAATAAATGAGCAGTTCTTC
>TRBJ2-5|few|.|TRBV10-3
CAISEPNTPQETQYF
TGTGCCATCAGTGAGCCTAATACTCCCCAAGAGACCCAGTACTTC
>TRBJ2-3|many|TRBD2|TRBV28
CASSYGLASGSGGAQYF
TGTGCCAGCAGTTATGGCCTAGCTAGCGGGAGTGGAGGAGCGCAGTATTTT
>TRBJ1-4|.|.|TRBV12-3/TRBV12-4
CASSFLGELFF
TGTGCCAGCAGTTTTTTGGGTGAACTGTTTTTT
>TRBJ2-3|.|.|TRBV20-1
CSVRGTDTQYF
TGCAGTGTCCGCGGCACAGATACGCAGTATTTT
>TRBJ1-3|few|.|TRBV10-3
CAISTGRGGSGNTIYF
TGTGCCATCAGCACCGGCCGGGGGGGCTCTGGAAACACCATATATTTT
>TRBJ2-1|.|TRBD2|TRBV5-1
CASSPRAGGPNEQFF
TGCGCCAGCAGCCCCCGCGCGGGAGGGCCCAATGAGCAGTTCTTC
>TRBJ1-6|few|.|TRBV5-1
CASSLEGRLNSPLHF
TGCGCCAGCAGCTTGGAGGGGCGTTTGAATTCACCCCTCCACTTT
>TRBJ2-5|few|.|TRBV7-9
CASSLTQTSAETQYF
TGTGCCAGCAGCTTAACCCAGACATCAGCTGAGACCCAGTACTTC
>TRBJ2-1|few|.|TRBV29-1
CSGALRDYNEQFF
TGCAGCGGCGCGCTTCGGGACTACAATGAGCAGTTCTTC
>TRBJ2-7|few|TRBD2|TRBV2
CASRKSGSTYEQYF
TGTGCCAGCAGAAAAAGCGGGAGTACCTACGAGCAGTACTTC
>TRBJ2-7|many|TRBD1|TRBV5-1
CASRPQGATYEQYF
TGCGCCAGCAGACCACAGGGGGCAACCTACGAGCAGTACTTC
>TRBJ1-1|.|.|TRBV27
CASSLLPGNTEAFF
TGTGCCAGCAGTTTACTCCCTGGTAACACTGAAGCTTTCTTT
>TRBJ2-5|.|TRBD1|TRBV4-1
CASSQQGAETQYF
TGCGCCAGCAGCCAACAGGGGGCAGAGACCCAGTACTTC
>TRBJ2-1|.|TRBD2|TRBV27
CASSLRQLAGVNNEQFF
TGTGCCAGCAGTTTAAGGCAACTAGCGGGAGTGAACAATGAGCAGTTCTTC